The 14 T cell receptor beta chains listed next were all sequenced from one sample in a study of control samples from healthy donors and cancer patients. The table came from immunoSEQ multiplex PCR; TCRdb's copy has only in-frame clones and leaves some out. The table has 150,000 to 200,000 clones, 90% seen once. Sequencing was done on a sample of blood. The source is a woman in her fifties or sixties in good health.

The chain links TRBV6-5 to TRBJ1-4; no firm D call. This CDR3 has 15 residues. Germline assignment: CDR1 MNHEY and CDR2 SVGAGI. Deletions cut 6 bases from V and 3 bases from J, with 14 bases between. CDR3 nucleotides: TGTGCCAGCAGATTTAAGGGAGGTGCTAATGAAAAACTGTTTTTT. This encodes CASRFKGGANEKLFF.

This chain uses TRBV7-9 with TRBJ2-7, with 9 bases identical to TRBD2. Germline V CDR1 and CDR2: SEHNR, FQNEAQ (reference sequence). The CDR3 runs 14 residues. V shed 6 bases, J shed 4 bases, and the junction held 7 bases outside the gene matches. The CDR3 region has the DNA TGTGCCAGCAGGTCTAGCGGGATGAATTACGAGCAGTACTTC. It encodes CASRSSGMNYEQYF.

The CDR3 region is CASSLRQGAGGYTF. In nucleotides, the CDR3 is TGTGCCAGCAGTTTGAGACAGGGGGCGGGCGGCTACACCTTC. The chain employs TRBV27 and TRBJ1-2; 10 positions agree with TRBD1. J was trimmed by 8 bases and V by 3 bases; bases with no gene match: 6. The length of the CDR3 is 14 residues. Germline-derived CDR1 and CDR2 are MNHEY and SMNVEV (reference sequence).

This rearrangement joins TRBV24-1 to TRBJ2-3; 8 bases line up with TRBD1. CDR3 length equals 16 residues. Germline V gene lookup returns CDR1 KGHDR and CDR2 SFDVKD. Trimming took 4 bases from V and 8 from J; bases not matched to a gene: 13. CDR3 nucleotide sequence: TGTGCCACCAGTGACCCTACTCAGGGGGCCGTGAGTACGCAGTATTTT. Translated, it gives CATSDPTQGAVSTQYF.

This clone was seen just once. This chain joins TRBV7-9 and TRBJ1-1; the D gene is possibly TRBD1 (6 bases). The CDR3 is 13 residues long. Germline V gene sequence: CDR1 SEHNR, CDR2 FQNEAQ (reference sequence). Trimming left V 7 bases short and J 3 bases short, with 12 bases between. As DNA, the CDR3 is TGTGCCAGCACCCAATCAGGGGACACTGAAGCTTTCTTT. It specifies CASTQSGDTEAFF.

The rearrangement links TRBV12-3 or TRBV12-4 to TRBJ2-1; the D gene could be TRBD1 or TRBD2 (6 bases each). The CDR3 is 13 amino acids. V was trimmed by 0 bases and J by 9 bases, leaving 9 bases between them. Here the CDR3 DNA reads TGTGCCAGCAGTTTAGCCGGGGGCAGTGAGCAGTTCTTC. It translates to CASSLAGGSEQFF.

CDR3 nucleotides: TGTGCCATCAGGAGGGACCCGACCACCCCCGATACGCAGTATTTT. Its protein is CAIRRDPTTPDTQYF. V gene TRBV10-3 combines with J gene TRBJ2-3; D is tentatively TRBD1 or TRBD2 (5 bases each). The length of the CDR3 is 15 residues. Trimming removed 6 bases at V and 6 bases at J, with 19 bases between. Germline assignment: CDR1 ENHRY and CDR2 SYGVKD.

The chain is built from TRBV11-2 and TRBJ1-2, with D possibly being TRBD1 (6 bases). Per the germline V gene, CDR1 is SGHAT and CDR2 is FQNNGV. This CDR3 is 13 amino acids long. V was shortened by 1 base and J by 7 bases, with 10 bases between the two germline ends. The CDR3 region is CASSLGRGAGYTF. The DNA for the CDR3 is TGTGCCAGCAGCTTAGGCAGGGGTGCTGGCTACACCTTC.

V and J are TRBV11-2 and TRBJ1-6, with 8 bases aligning to TRBD1. The V gene's germline CDR1 is SGHAT and CDR2 FQNNGV. Trimming removed 1 base from V and 8 bases from J; junction bases left unmatched: 4. This CDR3 contains 15 residues. The CDR3, as DNA: TGTGCCAGCAGCTTAGTTCCGGACAGGGATTCACCCCTCCACTTT. This codes for CASSLVPDRDSPLHF.

This chain joins TRBV7-3 and TRBJ2-7; maybe TRBD2 (5 bases). Germline V gene data show CDR1 as SGHTA and CDR2 as FQGTGA. CDR3 size: 16 residues. Trimming left V 1 base short and J 6 bases short, with 19 bases between. For the CDR3, the DNA is TGTGCCAGCAGCTTAAGAGGGCACGGGTTTGATAGCGAGCAGTACTTC. It is translated as CASSLRGHGFDSEQYF.

This chain connects TRBV2 to TRBJ2-6; TRBD1 agrees at 7 bases. From germline, CDR1 is SNHLY and CDR2 FYNNEI. The CDR3 is made up of 16 amino acids. With V trimmed by 8 bases and J by 0 bases, 7 bases remained unmatched. CDR3 sequence (DNA): TGTGCCAGCCACGGGGACAGCTTCTCTGGGGCCAACGTCCTGACTTTC. It specifies CASHGDSFSGANVLTF. Complete variable domain (other parts from reference TRBV2 and TRBJ2-6): EPEVTQTPSHQVTQMGQEVILRCVPISNHLYFYWYRQILGQKVEFLVSFYNNEISEKSEIFDDQFSVERPDGSNFTLKIRSTKLEDSAMYFCASHGDSFSGANVLTFGAGSRLTVL.

V gene TRBV10-3 combines with J gene TRBJ1-4; D call uncertain. V was trimmed by 2 bases and J by 7 bases, leaving 17 bases between them. This CDR3 is 16 amino acids long. Germline CDR1 ENHRY, CDR2 SYGVKD. This chain's CDR3 is CAISEVVDSEGEKLFF. DNA for the CDR3: TGTGCCATCAGTGAGGTTGTGGACTCAGAAGGTGAAAAACTGTTTTTT.

This clone was counted a few times. Here the CDR3 reads CASGNRGRGDTIYF. The CDR3 DNA reads TGTGCCAGCGGTAACAGGGGCCGGGGGGACACCATATATTTT. The chain links TRBV9 to TRBJ1-3; TRBD1 matches at 7 bases. This CDR3 has 14 residues. CDR1 is SGDLS, CDR2 YYNGEE, per germline. With 7 bases clipped from V and 8 bases from J, the junction kept 12 bases outside the gene matches.

DNA of the CDR3: TGTGCCAGCACCACTATAGATGTACAGGGGGGCGCTTCCAATCAGCCCCAGCATTTT. Protein sequence: CASTTIDVQGGASNQPQHF. The V gene is TRBV6-7, the J gene TRBJ1-5; 8 nucleotides agree with TRBD1. TRBV6-7 is an ORF, with its function uncertain. CDR3 length equals 19 residues. The V and J ends lost 7 bases and 3 bases, in that order; junction bases with no gene match: 20.